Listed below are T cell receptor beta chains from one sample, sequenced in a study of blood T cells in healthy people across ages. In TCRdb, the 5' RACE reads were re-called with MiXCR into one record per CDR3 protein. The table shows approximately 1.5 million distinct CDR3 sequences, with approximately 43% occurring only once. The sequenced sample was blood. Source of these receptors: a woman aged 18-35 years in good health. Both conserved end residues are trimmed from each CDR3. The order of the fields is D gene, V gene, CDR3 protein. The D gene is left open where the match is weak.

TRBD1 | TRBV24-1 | ATSDQPGQGIYEQY
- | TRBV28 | ASSKGLIATNEKLF
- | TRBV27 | ASSPDSGGTNEKLF
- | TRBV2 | ASSELRTSPETQY
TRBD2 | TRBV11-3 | ASSLVPTSGSGVEQF
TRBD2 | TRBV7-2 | ASSLRLAGSQGELF
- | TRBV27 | ASRRTFAETQY
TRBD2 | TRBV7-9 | ASSPDDLAGEIDEQF
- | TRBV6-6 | ASSVTRENSPLH
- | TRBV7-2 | ASSIDTYGYT